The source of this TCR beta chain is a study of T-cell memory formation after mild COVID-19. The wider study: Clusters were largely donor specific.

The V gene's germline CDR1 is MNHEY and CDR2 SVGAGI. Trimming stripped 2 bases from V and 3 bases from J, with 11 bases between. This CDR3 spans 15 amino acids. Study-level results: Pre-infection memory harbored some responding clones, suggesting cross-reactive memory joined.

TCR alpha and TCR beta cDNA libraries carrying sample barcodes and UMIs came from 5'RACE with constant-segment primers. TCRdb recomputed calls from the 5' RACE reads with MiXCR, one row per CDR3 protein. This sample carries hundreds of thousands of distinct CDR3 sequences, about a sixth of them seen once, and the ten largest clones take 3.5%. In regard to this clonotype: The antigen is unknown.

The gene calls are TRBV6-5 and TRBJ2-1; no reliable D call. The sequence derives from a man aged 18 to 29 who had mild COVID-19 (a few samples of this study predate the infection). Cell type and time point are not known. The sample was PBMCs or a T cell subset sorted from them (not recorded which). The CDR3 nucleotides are TGTGCCAGCAGTTACACTTCGGCTAACTACAATGAGCAGTTCTTC. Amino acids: CASSYTSANYNEQFF.